The 12 T cell receptor beta chains below were found in one sample sequenced in a study of T cell responses to AZD1222 COVID-19 vaccine. Sequenced by immunoSEQ multiplex PCR; TCRdb stores in-frame clones only, minus some. In the table there are some 96,000 clones, almost 90% of which are singletons. The source material was peripheral blood, sampled 28 days after the second AZD1222 dose. The source of these receptors is an adult who received the AZD1222 COVID-19 vaccine.

The V gene is TRBV27, the J gene TRBJ2-1; 10 bases are a match to TRBD2. CDR3 size: 14 residues. Germline CDR1 is MNHEY and CDR2 is SMNVEV (reference sequence). V gave up 6 bases and J gave up 4 bases; unmatched junction bases: 3. The CDR3 bases are TGTGCCAGCAGGAGCGGGGGGGTTTACAATGAGCAGTTCTTC. Encoded protein: CASRSGGVYNEQFF.

The J gene is TRBJ2-1, the V gene TRBV18, with 9 bases aligning to TRBD2. The germline V gene encodes CDR1 KGHSH and CDR2 LQKENI. The CDR3 sequence is 15 residues long. Trimming took 6 bases from V and 6 from J; bases not matched to a gene: 9. The CDR3 region is CASSPPGLALNEQFF. The CDR3 bases are TGTGCCAGCTCGCCTCCGGGACTAGCACTCAATGAGCAGTTCTTC.

The chain is built from TRBV7-6 and TRBJ2-1; 7 positions agree with TRBD2. Germline CDR1 and CDR2: SGHVS and FNYEAQ. Trimming at V came to 3 bases and at J to 3 bases, leaving 8 bases not matched to a gene. The CDR3 has 16 amino acids. The CDR3 sequence is CASSLVAGTVYNEQFF. In DNA form, the CDR3 reads TGTGCCAGCAGCTTGGTAGCGGGTACTGTCTACAATGAGCAGTTCTTC.

The rearrangement uses TRBV19 and TRBJ2-2; 12 bases are shared with TRBD1. The V segment lost 8 bases and the J segment 5 bases; nucleotides outside the gene matches: 9. The germline V gene encodes CDR1 LNHDA and CDR2 SQIVND (reference sequence). This CDR3 comprises 16 residues. The CDR3 region has the DNA TGTGCCAGTTCCTCGCGGGGACAGGGGGCGACCGGGGAGCTGTTTTTT. It codes for CASSSRGQGATGELFF.

The gene calls are TRBV6-5 and TRBJ1-5; 8 nucleotides match TRBD1. Germline V CDR1 and CDR2: MNHEY, SVGAGI. There are 15 residues in the CDR3. V was clipped by 5 bases and J by 3 bases; unmatched bases: 6. The CDR3 sequence: CASSPTGDVNQPQHF. CDR3 nucleotides: TGTGCCAGCAGTCCGACAGGGGACGTCAATCAGCCCCAGCATTTT.

This clone has only one observation. The chain links TRBV9 to TRBJ2-1, with TRBD1 matching 11 bases. V dropped 2 bases and J dropped 3; count of bases not matched to a gene: 7. This CDR3 contains 17 residues. Germline V gives CDR1 SGDLS, CDR2 YYNGEE. The CDR3 bases are TGTGCCAGCAGCGTTCCCTCCGGGACAGGGGGCTACAATGAGCAGTTCTTC. Residues: CASSVPSGTGGYNEQFF.

V gene TRBV28 combines with J gene TRBJ1-6, with a tentative D call TRBD1 (5 bases). V was shortened by 4 bases and J by 6 bases, with 13 bases between the two germline ends. Germline CDR1 MDHEN, CDR2 SYDVKM. This CDR3 region has 15 residues. This chain's CDR3 is CASSSGRIFNSPLHF. CDR3 DNA: TGTGCCAGCAGTTCAGGGAGGATTTTTAATTCACCCCTCCACTTT.

This sequence joins TRBV11-3 and TRBJ1-1; no reliable D call. Germline V gives CDR1 SGHNT, CDR2 YENEEA. The length of the CDR3 is 16 residues. Trimming took off 3 bases at V and 0 bases at J, with 14 bases between the two ends. CDR3 residues: CASSFGQMMMNTEAFF. CDR3 bases: TGTGCCAGCAGCTTCGGGCAGATGATGATGAACACTGAAGCTTTCTTT.

The rearrangement links TRBV12-3 or TRBV12-4 to TRBJ2-1, with D perhaps matching TRBD2 (6 bases). The CDR3 totals 12 residues. The germline V and J ends were trimmed by 5 bases and 9 bases, with 11 bases remaining between them. CDR3 protein: CASSTQGGEQFF. CDR3 nucleotide sequence: TGTGCCAGCAGTACTCAGGGAGGTGAGCAGTTCTTC.

As for this clone: The sample carries other DNA sequences with the same CDR3. This chain links TRBV12-3 or TRBV12-4 with TRBJ2-1; D call uncertain. V gave up 1 base and J gave up 9 bases, with 7 bases separating them. This CDR3 contains 12 residues. CDR3: CASSLVGGEQFF. CDR3 DNA: TGTGCCAGCAGTTTAGTCGGCGGTGAGCAGTTCTTC.

The V call is TRBV28, the J call TRBJ1-2, with no clear D. The CDR3 covers 12 residues. The V gene lost 5 bases and the J gene lost 4 bases, with 8 bases spanning the gap. Germline assignment: CDR1 MDHEN and CDR2 SYDVKM. The DNA of the CDR3 is TGTGCCAGCAGTCCCCGAAGCTATGGCTACACCTTC. Translated: CASSPRSYGYTF.

This CDR3 is CASSPGTSGSYEQYF. DNA of the CDR3: TGTGCCAGCAGCCCCGGGACTAGCGGATCCTACGAGCAGTACTTC. The V gene is TRBV4-2, the J gene TRBJ2-7, with TRBD2 matching over 11 bases. CDR1 and CDR2 from the germline V gene are LGHNA and YNFKEQ. Losses at the gene ends were 4 bases for V and 1 base for J; bases not matched to a gene: 3. The CDR3 loop spans 15 amino acids.